A few counts support the clone carrying this TCR beta chain. Antigen specificity is unknown. The authors built TCR beta libraries using iRepertoire HTBI primers and Arm-PCR of CDR3 regions. TCRdb itself ran the multiplex PCR reads through MiXCR, one entry per CDR3 protein. Found here are about 620,000 distinct CDR3 sequences, approximately 15% of them singletons; the top ten hold around 19%. This sample stems from a study of regulatory T cells in long-lasting Graves disease. Points from the study as a whole: Newly diagnosed disease favored TRBV20-1 and TRBJ2-1 over persistent disease.

Time point reported: newly diagnosed GD, antithyroid drugs for less than 3 months. From PBMCs, RNA was extracted and then used to make the TCR library. V was cut by 5 bases and J by 4 bases, with 28 bases left in between. Germline V gives CDR1 SEHNR, CDR2 FQNEAQ (reference sequence). This CDR3 region has 19 residues. The same specimen was also included in a second study, on T cells in Graves' hyperthyroidism and ophthalmopathy. Turning to that study: The HTBI primer set drove a first-round RT-PCR of the TCR CDR3. Stable hyperthyroidism was told apart from ophthalmopathy by a model built on 13 V-J features.

This clonotype originated in a woman aged 25 to 39 with Graves disease. The specimen comprised peripheral blood mononuclear cells (PBMCs), sampled at new diagnosis, from a patient treated with antithyroid drugs. The gene calls are TRBV7-9 and TRBJ2-3; D gene ambiguous. CDR3 DNA: TGTGCCAGCAGCCTCGGGTTTCAACTTACACCGATGCCCCCAGATACGCAGTATTTT. Its translation: CASSLGFQLTPMPPDTQYF.